Following are 14 T cell receptor beta chains from one sample sequenced in a study of blood T cell repertoires in COVID-19. Method: immunoSEQ multiplex PCR; TCRdb's copy keeps in-frame clones and lacks some. The table has about 270,000 clones, 86% seen once. Sample: peripheral blood. These receptors originate from a woman aged 25 to 39 with COVID-19, enrolled during active disease.

V and J are TRBV27 and TRBJ2-7; D might be TRBD2 (5 bases). The V and J ends lost 2 bases and 4 bases respectively, with 12 bases between them. The CDR3 loop spans 14 amino acids. Germline V gives CDR1 MNHEY, CDR2 SMNVEV (reference sequence). CDR3 loop: CASSLISEGYEQYF. CDR3 DNA sequence: TGTGCCAGCAGTTTAATCTCAGAGGGTTACGAGCAGTACTTC.

This clone has a count of ten or more. The chain couples TRBV6-6 to TRBJ1-2; 7 bases align to TRBD1. The CDR3 extends over 14 amino acids. Per the germline V gene, CDR1 is MNHNY and CDR2 is SVGAGI (reference sequence). The trim removed 2 bases at V and 8 bases at J, leaving 8 bases unmatched. The CDR3 region has the DNA TGTGCCAGCAGTTACCAAACAGGGGTTGGAGGCTACACCTTC. Its translation is CASSYQTGVGGYTF.

The chain couples TRBV28 to TRBJ2-7; weak D call: TRBD1 (6 bases). The CDR3 runs 15 residues. Germline V gives CDR1 MDHEN, CDR2 SYDVKM. Trimming removed 2 bases at V and 2 bases at J, with 13 bases between. Written as DNA, the CDR3 is TGTGCCAGCAGTTTAAGGTGGGGGCTCACCTACGAGCAGTACTTC. Translated: CASSLRWGLTYEQYF.

This chain joins TRBV5-1 and TRBJ2-5, with TRBD1 matching 10 bases. In germline, CDR1 is SGHRS, CDR2 YFSETQ. J gave up 1 base and V 4 bases, and 4 bases lay outside the gene matches. The CDR3 consists of 15 residues. The CDR3 is CASSTRTGGQETQYF. CDR3 DNA: TGCGCCAGCAGCACCAGGACAGGGGGCCAAGAGACCCAGTACTTC. Full variable domain (rest looked up from reference TRBV5-1 and TRBJ2-5): KAGVTQTPRYLIKTRGQQVTLSCSPISGHRSVSWYQQTPGQGLQFLFEYFSETQRNKGNFPGRFSGRQFSNSRSEMNVSTLELGDSALYLCASSTRTGGQETQYFGPGTRLLVL.

The chain has TRBV5-1 and TRBJ1-5; D is possibly TRBD1 (5 bases). Germline V gene sequence: CDR1 SGHRS, CDR2 YFSETQ. V was shortened by 0 bases and J by 5 bases, with 15 bases between the two germline ends. The CDR3 is 16 amino acids. Written as DNA, the CDR3 is TGCGCCAGCAGCTTGGAGGGCCCGGGGGGGGATCAGCCCCAGCATTTT. Translated, it gives CASSLEGPGGDQPQHF. Full variable domain (rest looked up from reference TRBV5-1 and TRBJ1-5): KAGVTQTPRYLIKTRGQQVTLSCSPISGHRSVSWYQQTPGQGLQFLFEYFSETQRNKGNFPGRFSGRQFSNSRSEMNVSTLELGDSALYLCASSLEGPGGDQPQHFGDGTRLSIL.

This clone appeared once. This chain links TRBV23-1 with TRBJ2-1; 9 nucleotides match TRBD1. TRBV23-1 is identified as an open reading frame with a role that is uncertain. V shed 7 bases and J 2 bases; nucleotides not matched to a gene: 18. The CDR3 covers 19 residues. The CDR3 nucleotides are TGCGCCAGCACCCTACTTGGGGACAGGGACCCCTTTACCTACAATGAGCAGTTCTTC. This gives the protein CASTLLGDRDPFTYNEQFF.

This chain links TRBV15 with TRBJ1-5; tentative D call: TRBD1 (5 bases). This CDR3 region has 15 residues. The germline gives CDR1 LNHNV, CDR2 YYDKDF (reference sequence). V lost 2 bases, J lost 5 bases, and 13 bases lay in between. The CDR3 bases are TGTGCCACCAGCAGATCACTGGGGCCCGATCAGCCCCAGCATTTT. As protein: CATSRSLGPDQPQHF.

V is TRBV15 and J is TRBJ2-3, with 7 bases identical to TRBD2. Trimming cost V 5 bases and J 0 bases; bases outside gene matches: 8. CDR1 and CDR2 from the germline V gene are LNHNV and YYDKDF (reference sequence). The CDR3 runs 16 residues. Written as DNA, the CDR3 is TGTGCCACCAGCGGCGAGGCGGGGGAAAGCACAGATACGCAGTATTTT. This translates into CATSGEAGESTDTQYF.

This sequence joins TRBV27 and TRBJ1-5, with 8 bases identical to TRBD1. The V gene end was trimmed by 4 bases and the J gene end by 4 bases; junction bases not matched to a gene: 3. The germline gives CDR1 MNHEY, CDR2 SMNVEV (reference sequence). The CDR3 loop spans 14 amino acids. The CDR3 DNA reads TGTGCCAGCAGTTGGACAGGGTCAAATCAGCCCCAGCATTTT. Its translation: CASSWTGSNQPQHF.

The V call is TRBV29-1, the J call TRBJ1-1, with 8 bases matching TRBD1. The length of the CDR3 is 15 residues. Germline values: CDR1 SQVTM, CDR2 ANQGSEA. V lost 6 bases and J lost 1; bases outside the gene matches: 10. CDR3 protein: CSVHRDRTRNTEAFF. The CDR3 coding sequence is TGCAGCGTCCACCGGGACAGGACTCGGAACACTGAAGCTTTCTTT.

The chain is built from TRBV11-3 and TRBJ1-3; D is ambiguous. Germline values: CDR1 SGHNT, CDR2 YENEEA. The ends were cut back, 4 bases at V and 3 bases at J, with 4 bases in the middle. The CDR3 is 12 amino acids. The CDR3 loop is CASSSLGNTIYF. The CDR3 DNA reads TGTGCCAGCAGCTCACTTGGAAACACCATATATTTT.

J is TRBJ2-7 and V is TRBV14; 10 positions match TRBD1. Germline assignment: CDR1 SGHDN and CDR2 FVKESK. Losses at the gene ends were 2 bases for V and 2 bases for J; bases not matched to a gene: 3. The CDR3 sequence is 15 residues long. CDR3 sequence: CASSQSGQGAYEQYF. In nucleotides, the CDR3 is TGTGCCAGCAGCCAATCAGGACAGGGGGCCTACGAGCAGTACTTC.

This clone was counted only a few times. This rearrangement joins TRBV24-1 to TRBJ2-3, with D perhaps matching TRBD1 (6 bases). Germline CDR1 is KGHDR and CDR2 is SFDVKD. The CDR3 contains 15 residues. Trimming shortened V by 5 bases and J by 5 bases, and 16 bases separated the two germline ends. CDR3: CATSALGRGGDTQYF. The DNA for the CDR3 is TGTGCCACCAGTGCCCTAGGCAGGGGCGGAGATACGCAGTATTTT.

The rearrangement uses TRBV5-1 and TRBJ2-3; the D gene is possibly TRBD2 (5 bases). Germline V CDR1 and CDR2: SGHRS, YFSETQ. Trimming removed 4 bases at V and 1 base at J, with 13 bases between. The CDR3 extends over 15 amino acids. The CDR3 coding sequence is TGCGCCAGCAGCCCTGATGTCGGGGGCACAGATACGCAGTATTTT. Its translation: CASSPDVGGTDTQYF.